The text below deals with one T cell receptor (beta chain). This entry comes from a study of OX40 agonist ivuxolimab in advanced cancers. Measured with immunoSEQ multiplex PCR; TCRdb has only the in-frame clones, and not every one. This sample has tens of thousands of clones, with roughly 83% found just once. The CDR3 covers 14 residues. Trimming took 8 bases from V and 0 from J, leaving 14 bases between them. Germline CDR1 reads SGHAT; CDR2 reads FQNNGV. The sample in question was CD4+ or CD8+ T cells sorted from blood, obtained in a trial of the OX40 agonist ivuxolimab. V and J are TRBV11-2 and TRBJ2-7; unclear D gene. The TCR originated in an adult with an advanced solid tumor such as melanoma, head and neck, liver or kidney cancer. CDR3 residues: CASVGRQSSYEQYF. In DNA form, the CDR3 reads TGTGCCAGCGTCGGCCGACAAAGCTCCTACGAGCAGTACTTC.